The 23 T cell receptor beta chains below all came from one sample that was sequenced in a study of blood T cell repertoires in COVID-19. TCRdb's table, derived via immunoSEQ multiplex PCR, lists solely in-frame clones and lacks some. The sample carries a few hundred thousand clones, about 85% recorded once. Sequenced material: peripheral blood. Receptors were obtained from a man between 60 and 75 years old who had recovered from COVID-19.

The chain couples TRBV3-1 (or the pseudogene TRBV3-2) to TRBJ1-3, with 7 positions matching TRBD1. The V segment lost 6 bases and the J segment 1 base; nucleotides outside the gene matches: 3. The CDR3 has 14 amino acids. Germline-derived CDR1 and CDR2 are LGHDT and YNNKEL (reference sequence). For the CDR3, the DNA is TGTGCCAGCAGGAACAGGGGTTCTGGAAACACCATATATTTT. This codes for CASRNRGSGNTIYF.

The chain has TRBV5-6 and TRBJ2-6, with D possibly TRBD1 on 5 matching bases. Between the trimmed V and J ends, which lost 4 bases and 2 bases, there was a span of 10 bases. The CDR3 covers 15 residues. Germline V gene data show CDR1 as SGHDT and CDR2 as YYEEEE. The CDR3 DNA reads TGTGCCAGCAGCACTCCAGGGACTGGGGCCAACGTCCTGACTTTC. Amino acids: CASSTPGTGANVLTF.

This rearrangement joins TRBV13 to TRBJ1-2; maybe TRBD1 (5 bases). V was cut by 5 bases and J by 4 bases, with 11 bases left in between. The CDR3 length is 13 residues. CDR1 and CDR2 (germline): PRHDT, FYEKMQ (reference sequence). CDR3 region: CASSLGQLYGYTF. CDR3 in DNA: TGTGCCAGCAGCCTGGGGCAACTCTATGGCTACACCTTC.

V and J are TRBV7-9 and TRBJ1-2; D is undetermined. The CDR3 totals 16 residues. Trimming took 1 base from V and 0 from J, leaving 12 bases between them. Germline V gives CDR1 SEHNR, CDR2 FQNEAQ (reference sequence). CDR3 sequence: CASSLESAVPNYGYTF. The CDR3 nucleotides are TGTGCCAGCAGCTTAGAATCGGCGGTCCCTAACTATGGCTACACCTTC. The variable domain in full, completed from reference TRBV7-9 and TRBJ1-2, reads DTGVSQNPRHKITKRGQNVTFRCDPISEHNRLYWYRQTLGQGPEFLTYFQNEAQLEKSRLLSDRFSAERPKGSFSTLEIQRTEQGDSAMYLCASSLESAVPNYGYTFGSGTRLTVV.

The rearrangement links TRBV24-1 to TRBJ2-3, with 9 bases lining up with TRBD1. The length of the CDR3 is 16 residues. Per the germline V gene, CDR1 is KGHDR and CDR2 is SFDVKD. With V trimmed by 0 bases and J by 3 bases, 3 bases remained unmatched. Here the CDR3 DNA reads TGTGCCACCAGTGATTTGCAAGGACAGGGGACAGATACGCAGTATTTT. This codes for CATSDLQGQGTDTQYF.

V and J are TRBV7-2 and TRBJ2-6, with D tentatively TRBD1 (6 bases). V lost 1 base and J lost 2, with 9 bases in between. The CDR3 runs to 16 residues. CDR1 SGHTA and CDR2 FQGNSA come from the germline V gene. The DNA for the CDR3 is TGTGCCAGCAGCTTAGGGGGGCAGACTGGGGCCAACGTCCTGACTTTC. Translation gives CASSLGGQTGANVLTF.

This clone was counted a single time. The V and J genes are TRBV14 and TRBJ2-7, with TRBD1 identical over 11 bases. With V trimmed by 6 bases and J by 4 bases, 5 bases remained unmatched. The CDR3 consists of 14 residues. Per germline, CDR1 SGHDN and CDR2 FVKESK. The CDR3 DNA reads TGTGCCAGCAGTGCCGGGACAGGGGGGTACGAGCAGTACTTC. It translates to CASSAGTGGYEQYF.

The chain recombines TRBV6-6 with TRBJ2-7; maybe TRBD2 (6 bases). The germline V gene has CDR1 MNHNY and CDR2 SVGAGI (reference sequence). This CDR3 spans 12 amino acids. Trimming took off 0 bases at V and 6 bases at J, with 6 bases between the two ends. In DNA form, the CDR3 reads TGTGCCAGCAGTTACTCGGGGGGCGAGCAGTACTTC. It codes for CASSYSGGEQYF.

This chain joins TRBV5-6 and TRBJ1-1, with TRBD1 as a possible D gene (5 bases). V shed 2 bases and J shed 1 base, with 12 bases lying between them. There are 15 residues in the CDR3. The germline CDR1 and CDR2 sequences are SGHDT and YYEEEE. The CDR3 here is CASSLENRPNTEAFF. The CDR3 DNA sequence: TGTGCCAGCAGCTTAGAAAACAGGCCGAACACTGAAGCTTTCTTT. The complete variable domain, with remaining parts taken from reference TRBV5-6 and TRBJ1-1, reads DAGVTQSPTHLIKTRGQQVTLRCSPKSGHDTVSWYQQALGQGPQFIFQYYEEEERQRGNFPDRFSGHQFPNYSSELNVNALLLGDSALYLCASSLENRPNTEAFFGQGTRLTVV.

This sequence joins TRBV11-1 and TRBJ2-7; 7 positions agree with TRBD1. Germline CDR1 and CDR2: SGHAT and FQDESV (reference sequence). The CDR3 sequence is 14 residues long. Germline trimming cut 2 bases from V and 2 bases from J; bases unmatched to any gene: 3. In DNA, the CDR3 is TGTGCCAGCAGCTTAAGACAGGGCACCTACGAGCAGTACTTC. Translation gives CASSLRQGTYEQYF.

This sequence joins TRBV7-6 and TRBJ2-1; 15 bases match TRBD2. Germline V gene data show CDR1 as SGHVS and CDR2 as FNYEAQ. This CDR3 spans 19 amino acids. J gave up 5 bases and V 5 bases, and 13 bases lay outside the gene matches. The CDR3 spells CASSRDPGLAGGPHNEQFF. CDR3 nucleotides: TGTGCCAGCAGCCGAGACCCAGGACTAGCGGGGGGGCCACACAATGAGCAGTTCTTC.

The rearrangement uses TRBV4-2 and TRBJ1-5, with D unresolved. From germline, CDR1 is LGHNA and CDR2 YNFKEQ. The V gene lost 2 bases and the J gene lost 0 bases, with 20 bases spanning the gap. The length of the CDR3 is 19 residues. For the CDR3, the DNA is TGTGCCAGCAGCCAAAGCCCGAGGAGGCAGTCTAATAGCAATCAGCCCCAGCATTTT. Translated, it gives CASSQSPRRQSNSNQPQHF.

The genes are TRBV27 and TRBJ2-7; 8 nucleotides line up with TRBD1. Germline lookup yields CDR1 MNHEY and CDR2 SMNVEV (reference sequence). J lost 4 bases, V lost 5 bases, and 16 bases had no gene match. There are 17 residues in the CDR3. The CDR3 DNA reads as TGTGCCAGCAGTACCGCCTCGACAGGGGCCGGTTTTTACGAGCAGTACTTC. Protein product: CASSTASTGAGFYEQYF.

The CDR3 loop is CASSLDLGGYTF. CDR3 nucleotide sequence: TGTGCCAGCAGCTTAGACCTAGGAGGCTACACCTTC. V and J are TRBV7-2 and TRBJ1-2, with D unclear. From germline, CDR1 is SGHTA and CDR2 FQGNSA. Trimming pared 1 base from V and 8 bases from J, leaving 8 bases between. The CDR3 extends over 12 amino acids. Full variable domain (rest looked up from reference TRBV7-2 and TRBJ1-2): GAGVSQSPSNKVTEKGKDVELRCDPISGHTALYWYRQSLGQGLEFLIYFQGNSAPDKSGLPSDRFSAERTGGSVSTLTIQRTQQEDSAVYLCASSLDLGGYTFGSGTRLTVV.

The chain has TRBV2 and TRBJ1-1; no definite D call. There are 16 residues in the CDR3. V gave up 0 bases and J gave up 1 base, with 12 bases separating them. CDR1 and CDR2 (germline): SNHLY, FYNNEI. The CDR3 DNA reads as TGTGCCAGCAGTGAAGCGCGAGCCATTGGGAACACTGAAGCTTTCTTT. It encodes CASSEARAIGNTEAFF.

This clone was detected once. V is TRBV18 and J is TRBJ2-7; a weak D match, TRBD2 (7 bases). With 4 bases removed from V and 0 bases from J, the gap between germline ends came to 13 bases. The CDR3 covers 15 residues. Per the germline V gene, CDR1 is KGHSH and CDR2 is LQKENI. The CDR3: CASSLKRGHSYEQYF. In DNA form, the CDR3 reads TGTGCCAGCTCACTTAAGCGGGGACACTCCTACGAGCAGTACTTC.

The chain uses TRBV3-1 (or the pseudogene TRBV3-2) and TRBJ2-7; D uncertain. In germline, CDR1 is LGHDT, CDR2 YNNKEL (reference sequence). V lost 2 bases, J lost 4 bases, and 3 bases lay in between. This CDR3 is built from 11 residues. CDR3 protein: CASSQLYEQYF. CDR3 coding DNA: TGTGCCAGCAGCCAACTGTACGAGCAGTACTTC.

V and J are TRBV12-5 and TRBJ1-5; D gene ambiguous. The V end was cut by 6 bases, the J end by 5 bases, with 11 bases between. The germline CDR1 and CDR2 sequences are LGHNT and FRNRAP. This CDR3 is 13 amino acids long. In nucleotides, the CDR3 is TGTGCTAGTGGGGACGGGGAATATCAGCCCCAGCATTTT. It codes for CASGDGEYQPQHF.

The V gene is TRBV27, the J gene TRBJ2-1, with 7 bases matching TRBD1. Germline V lookup: CDR1 MNHEY, CDR2 SMNVEV (reference sequence). The V and J ends lost 2 bases and 9 bases, in that order; junction bases with no gene match: 10. This CDR3 is built from 15 residues. The CDR3 sequence: CASSLTRARGSEQFF. For the CDR3, the DNA is TGTGCCAGCAGTTTAACCCGAGCCAGGGGGAGTGAGCAGTTCTTC.

The chain carries TRBV4-2 and TRBJ1-2, with no clear D. Germline CDR1 and CDR2: LGHNA and YNFKEQ. This CDR3 contains 16 residues. V lost 1 base and J 0 bases, leaving 12 bases between the germline ends. The DNA for the CDR3 is TGTGCCAGCAGCCAAGGAGGTCGGCAGCCTAACTATGGCTACACCTTC. Translating gives CASSQGGRQPNYGYTF.

The chain uses TRBV5-6 and TRBJ2-1; 7 positions agree with TRBD1. This CDR3 has 15 amino acids. Trimming removed 0 bases from V and 3 bases from J; junction bases left unmatched: 3. The V gene's germline CDR1 is SGHDT and CDR2 YYEEEE. This chain's CDR3 is CASSLVGGLYNEQFF. The DNA of the CDR3 is TGTGCCAGCAGCTTGGTAGGGGGCCTCTACAATGAGCAGTTCTTC.

This sequence joins TRBV24-1 and TRBJ2-5; 10 bases match TRBD2. CDR3 size: 16 residues. The germline gives CDR1 KGHDR, CDR2 SFDVKD. With 3 bases clipped from V and 4 bases from J, the junction kept 7 bases outside the gene matches. The CDR3 coding sequence is TGTGCCACCAGTGATCGAAGTTCTAGCGGGGGAGAGACCCAGTACTTC. Amino acids: CATSDRSSSGGETQYF.

This clone was seen only once. This chain connects TRBV28 to TRBJ2-7; 9 positions agree with TRBD1. CDR3 length: 14 residues. J was trimmed by 4 bases and V by 5 bases; bases with no gene match: 6. The V gene's germline CDR1 is MDHEN and CDR2 SYDVKM. The CDR3 is CASSLVDRGYEQYF. The DNA of the CDR3 is TGTGCCAGCAGTCTCGTGGACAGGGGTTACGAGCAGTACTTC.